This T cell receptor beta chain was sequenced for a study of shared clonotypes between healthy human individuals. The assay was carried out at the deep level. Sequencing on ten immunoSEQ deep assay plates was performed for unsorted PBMC DNA. Profiled with immunoSEQ multiplex PCR; TCRdb holds only in-frame clones, not every one. The sample carries hundreds of thousands of clones, 75% to 85% recorded once. Regarding the study as a whole: A limitation of the genetic and exposure-history diversity represented arose from few donors.

This clone has ten or more counts. The target antigen is unknown. The sequencing input was PBMCs. This clonotype was obtained from a woman between 35 and 50 years old in good health. Some clones in this sample may be carry-over from other donors' samples.

CDR3 coding DNA: TGCGCCAGCAGCCAAGATATGGGCAGGGGGCTGGGCTACACCTTC. Translating gives CASSQDMGRGLGYTF. This rearrangement joins TRBV4-3 to TRBJ1-2; TRBD1 matches at 8 bases. The CDR3 sequence is 15 residues long. The germline CDR1 and CDR2 sequences are LGHNA and YSLEER. V dropped 0 bases and J dropped 8; count of bases not matched to a gene: 8.